The 28 T cell receptor beta chains listed next were all sequenced from one sample in a study of blood T cell repertoires in COVID-19. Data came from immunoSEQ multiplex PCR; TCRdb stores just in-frame clones and leaves some out. The sample comprises nearly 200,000 clones, approximately 90% of which are singletons, and 6.2% rests with the top ten. The sample consisted of peripheral blood. The receptors come from a woman in her 40s who had recovered from COVID-19.

This clone was detected a few times. The chain links TRBV6-2 or TRBV6-3 to TRBJ2-2; tentatively, D is TRBD1 (6 bases). V lost 5 bases and J lost 3, with 10 bases in between. The CDR3 spans 14 residues. In germline, CDR1 is MNHEY, CDR2 SVGEGT. The CDR3 nucleotides are TGTGCCAGCAGTCCCGGGACACACACCGGGGAGCTGTTTTTT. As protein: CASSPGTHTGELFF.

The genes are TRBV7-9 and TRBJ2-1, with 11 bases fitting TRBD2. The length of the CDR3 is 19 residues. Germline assignment: CDR1 SEHNR and CDR2 FQNEAQ (reference sequence). The V segment lost 0 bases and the J segment 1 base; nucleotides outside the gene matches: 8. The CDR3 loop reads CASSLAGGLAVVSYNEQFF. DNA of the CDR3: TGTGCCAGCAGCTTAGCTGGGGGACTAGCGGTGGTATCCTACAATGAGCAGTTCTTC.

This chain joins TRBV25-1 and TRBJ1-2; 7 nucleotides line up with TRBD1. This CDR3 region has 14 residues. The junction had 3 bases not matched to a gene; V was cut back by 2 bases and J by 3 bases. Germline V gives CDR1 MGHDK, CDR2 SYGVNS. CDR3 protein: CASSERGQYYGYTF. The CDR3 nucleotides are TGTGCCAGCAGTGAAAGGGGACAGTACTATGGCTACACCTTC.

Only one count was recorded for this clone. The genes are TRBV7-9 and TRBJ1-2; unclear D gene. The CDR3 runs to 13 residues. Germline V gene data show CDR1 as SEHNR and CDR2 as FQNEAQ (reference sequence). Trimming took off 5 bases at V and 6 bases at J, with 13 bases between the two ends. The CDR3 bases are TGTGCCAGCAGCGGCGGTAAGAGGGATGGCTACACCTTC. The encoded protein is CASSGGKRDGYTF.

This clone appeared a few times. This sequence joins TRBV19 and TRBJ2-1; TRBD1 aligns across 9 bases. There are 14 residues in the CDR3. Germline trimming cut 5 bases from V and 6 bases from J; bases unmatched to any gene: 5. CDR1 is LNHDA, CDR2 SQIVND, per germline (reference sequence). The CDR3 sequence is CASSVTGGGNEQFF. In DNA, the CDR3 is TGTGCCAGTAGTGTGACAGGGGGGGGCAATGAGCAGTTCTTC.

The V call is TRBV5-1, the J call TRBJ2-7, with D unresolved. CDR3 size: 14 residues. Germline V gene data show CDR1 as SGHRS and CDR2 as YFSETQ. V shed 1 base and J shed 2 bases, with 10 bases lying between them. CDR3 sequence: CASSLTQRTYEQYF. The CDR3 DNA reads as TGCGCCAGCAGCTTGACGCAGAGGACCTACGAGCAGTACTTC.

The chain carries TRBV3-1 (or the pseudogene TRBV3-2) and TRBJ2-4; TRBD2 is a possible D gene (7 bases). The CDR3 contains 21 residues. V lost 2 bases and J 4 bases, leaving 30 bases between the germline ends. Germline CDR1 reads LGHDT; CDR2 reads YNNKEL (reference sequence). For the CDR3, the DNA is TGTGCCAGCAGCCAACTAAGGGGGAGCGGGAAGGGAGTAGAAAGAAAAAACATTCAGTACTTC. Protein sequence: CASSQLRGSGKGVERKNIQYF.

The genes are TRBV5-1 and TRBJ2-2; tentative D call: TRBD2 (5 bases). The germline V gene encodes CDR1 SGHRS and CDR2 YFSETQ. The CDR3 extends over 16 amino acids. With 2 bases removed from V and 1 base from J, the gap between germline ends came to 12 bases. The CDR3 DNA reads TGCGCCAGCAGCTTCCGGGGTAGCCAGAACACCGGGGAGCTGTTTTTT. Translating it yields CASSFRGSQNTGELFF. The variable domain in full, completed from reference TRBV5-1 and TRBJ2-2, reads KAGVTQTPRYLIKTRGQQVTLSCSPISGHRSVSWYQQTPGQGLQFLFEYFSETQRNKGNFPGRFSGRQFSNSRSEMNVSTLELGDSALYLCASSFRGSQNTGELFFGEGSRLTVL.

The rearrangement uses TRBV15 and TRBJ1-5; 8 bases align to TRBD1. J was trimmed by 9 bases and V by 3 bases; bases with no gene match: 4. CDR3 length: 13 residues. In germline, CDR1 is LNHNV, CDR2 YYDKDF (reference sequence). CDR3 nucleotides: TGTGCCACCAGCAGCGCAGGGACAGGGCCCCAGCATTTT. Protein product: CATSSAGTGPQHF.

V is TRBV9 and J is TRBJ2-1, with TRBD2 matching 11 bases. Per germline, CDR1 SGDLS and CDR2 YYNGEE. This CDR3 has 16 residues. J was trimmed by 7 bases and V by 0 bases; bases with no gene match: 6. The CDR3 DNA reads as TGTGCCAGCAGCGTAGTAGCGGGAGGGCCTGGGAATGAGCAGTTCTTC. Protein sequence: CASSVVAGGPGNEQFF.

This clone appeared a single time. Other DNA sequences from this sample encode an identical CDR3 as well. The gene calls are TRBV27 and TRBJ2-7, with D possibly being TRBD2 (5 bases). This CDR3 is built from 18 residues. Per the germline V gene, CDR1 is MNHEY and CDR2 is SMNVEV (reference sequence). With 6 bases removed from V and 5 bases from J, the gap between germline ends came to 29 bases. The CDR3 sequence is CASSLFGPLGRAKNEQYF. The CDR3 coding sequence is TGTGCCAGCAGCCTCTTTGGGCCCCTTGGGCGGGCTAAGAACGAGCAGTACTTC.

The chain joins TRBV9 to TRBJ1-1; possible D gene TRBD1, 5 bases. V was trimmed by 0 bases and J by 6 bases, leaving 9 bases between them. Germline V gene lookup returns CDR1 SGDLS and CDR2 YYNGEE. The CDR3 sequence is 13 residues long. The CDR3 protein is CASSVVGTAEAFF. The CDR3 DNA reads TGTGCCAGCAGCGTAGTAGGGACTGCTGAAGCTTTCTTT.

This sequence joins TRBV11-2 and TRBJ2-3; D possibly corresponds to TRBD2 (6 bases). The V and J ends lost 2 bases and 3 bases respectively, with 18 bases between them. The CDR3 has 17 residues. Germline values: CDR1 SGHAT, CDR2 FQNNGV. CDR3 DNA sequence: TGTGCCAGCAGCTTACTTGGTCTCACCAGCGGGACAGATACGCAGTATTTT. Translation gives CASSLLGLTSGTDTQYF.

V gene TRBV19 combines with J gene TRBJ1-5, with D perhaps matching TRBD1 (5 bases). Deletions cut 3 bases from V and 7 bases from J, with 13 bases between. The germline CDR1 and CDR2 sequences are LNHDA and SQIVND (reference sequence). This CDR3 comprises 14 residues. The CDR3: CASSIIREGQPQHF. DNA of the CDR3: TGTGCCAGTAGTATTATCAGGGAAGGCCAGCCCCAGCATTTT.

The chain has TRBV2 and TRBJ2-6; 9 nucleotides match TRBD1. Germline loops: CDR1 SNHLY, CDR2 FYNNEI. V lost 3 bases to trimming and J lost 3 bases; unmatched junction nucleotides: 3. The CDR3 is made up of 16 amino acids. The CDR3 DNA reads as TGTGCCAGCAGTGAGGGACAGGGATTTGGGGCCAACGTCCTGACTTTC. Translating it yields CASSEGQGFGANVLTF.

The chain couples TRBV18 to TRBJ2-7, with 7 nucleotides matching TRBD2. Germline V gene sequence: CDR1 KGHSH, CDR2 LQKENI. This CDR3 is built from 20 residues. The trim removed 3 bases at V and 0 bases at J, leaving 20 bases unmatched. The CDR3 spells CASSPTKMVHRRGSSYEQYF. The CDR3 nucleotides read TGTGCCAGCTCACCGACAAAGATGGTCCATCGGCGGGGGAGCTCCTACGAGCAGTACTTC.

The chain is built from TRBV7-8 and TRBJ2-2; tentative D call: TRBD1 (6 bases). The CDR3 spans 17 residues. V lost 5 bases, J lost 2 bases, and 18 bases lay in between. Germline V lookup: CDR1 SGHVS, CDR2 FQNEAQ. The CDR3 DNA sequence: TGTGCCAGCAGCGGTAGGGGTTCAGGGGCAAACACCGGGGAGCTGTTTTTT. This encodes CASSGRGSGANTGELFF.

This clone was seen more than once but under ten times. The chain carries TRBV7-2 and TRBJ1-1; tentative D call: TRBD1 (6 bases). The germline V gene encodes CDR1 SGHTA and CDR2 FQGNSA. V lost 5 bases, J lost 4 bases, and 17 bases lay in between. The CDR3 consists of 15 residues. CDR3 bases: TGTGCCAGCAGCCCGGCAGGGGTAGGGTTCACTGAAGCTTTCTTT. Protein sequence: CASSPAGVGFTEAFF.

This clone was recorded only once. The chain joins TRBV13 to TRBJ2-3; TRBD2 agrees at 8 bases. V gave up 6 bases and J gave up 4 bases; unmatched junction bases: 12. The CDR3 is 16 amino acids. The germline gives CDR1 PRHDT, CDR2 FYEKMQ (reference sequence). Here the CDR3 DNA reads TGTGCCAGCAGACGTACCGGGACTAGAATCTCAGATACGCAGTATTTT. Translation gives CASRRTGTRISDTQYF.

The chain links TRBV27 to TRBJ2-2; no clear D gene. Per germline, CDR1 MNHEY and CDR2 SMNVEV (reference sequence). The CDR3 length is 17 residues. With 3 bases removed from V and 6 bases from J, the gap between germline ends came to 20 bases. This CDR3 reads CASSFRGLLGVPGELFF. In DNA form, the CDR3 reads TGTGCCAGCAGTTTCCGCGGCCTTTTAGGCGTCCCCGGGGAGCTGTTTTTT.

The rearrangement links TRBV6-5 to TRBJ2-1; D remains ambiguous. The germline V gene has CDR1 MNHEY and CDR2 SVGAGI. V dropped 9 bases and J dropped 9 bases, with 9 bases sitting between them. CDR3 length: 10 amino acids. CDR3 nucleotides: TGTGCCAGTGAGCCTGGTGAGCAGTTCTTC. Amino acid sequence: CASEPGEQFF.

This chain connects TRBV23-1 to TRBJ1-4, with 8 bases matching TRBD1. TRBV23-1 is labeled an ORF, and its function is uncertain. The length of the CDR3 is 17 residues. Germline trimming cut 4 bases from V and 5 bases from J; bases unmatched to any gene: 12. CDR3 sequence (DNA): TGCGCCAGCAGTCGAGGGGCAGGGGGCGCGAAGAATGAAAAACTGTTTTTT. It encodes CASSRGAGGAKNEKLFF.

The chain links TRBV4-2 to TRBJ2-2; 7 positions match TRBD1. The length of the CDR3 is 17 residues. The trim removed 7 bases at V and 1 base at J, leaving 12 bases unmatched. Looked up from germline, CDR1 is LGHNA and CDR2 is YNFKEQ. The CDR3 loop reads CASTGESGQKNTGELFF. CDR3 coding DNA: TGTGCCAGCACCGGTGAGTCGGGACAGAAGAACACCGGGGAGCTGTTTTTT.

The chain carries TRBV7-3 and TRBJ2-1, with D perhaps matching TRBD2 (6 bases). Deletions cut 5 bases from V and 5 bases from J, with 16 bases between. The CDR3 is 15 residues long. Per the germline V gene, CDR1 is SGHTA and CDR2 is FQGTGA. CDR3 amino acids: CASSLGGGTHNEQFF. As DNA, the CDR3 is TGTGCCAGCAGCCTCGGAGGCGGGACCCACAATGAGCAGTTCTTC.

The chain uses TRBV5-1 and TRBJ2-2; 8 nucleotides line up with TRBD1. From germline, CDR1 is SGHRS and CDR2 YFSETQ. V shed 7 bases and J 4 bases; nucleotides not matched to a gene: 3. The length of the CDR3 is 13 residues. The CDR3 protein is CASDRGSTGELFF. CDR3 bases: TGCGCCAGCGACAGGGGAAGCACCGGGGAGCTGTTTTTT.

The gene calls are TRBV6-6 and TRBJ1-5; D gene uncertain. Germline V gives CDR1 MNHNY, CDR2 SVGAGI (reference sequence). The CDR3 has 14 amino acids. With 0 bases removed from V and 5 bases from J, the gap between germline ends came to 8 bases. The CDR3 spells CASSYSQVDQPQHF. In DNA, the CDR3 is TGTGCCAGCAGTTACTCTCAGGTGGATCAGCCCCAGCATTTT.

The rearrangement links TRBV7-2 to TRBJ2-2, with a weak D call TRBD2 (5 bases). The CDR3 totals 14 residues. The germline gives CDR1 SGHTA, CDR2 FQGNSA. Trimming removed 6 bases from V and 3 bases from J, with 11 bases in between. The CDR3 coding sequence is TGTGCCAGCAGACAGCCGCGGGACACCGGGGAGCTGTTTTTT. Translating gives CASRQPRDTGELFF.

The chain has TRBV7-2 and TRBJ2-1; D not resolved. The germline V and J ends were trimmed by 5 bases and 9 bases, with 17 bases remaining between them. CDR1 SGHTA and CDR2 FQGNSA come from the germline V gene. CDR3 length equals 14 residues. CDR3 DNA sequence: TGTGCCAGCAGCCCCCTGCCTACTAAGAGTGAGCAGTTCTTC. It encodes CASSPLPTKSEQFF.